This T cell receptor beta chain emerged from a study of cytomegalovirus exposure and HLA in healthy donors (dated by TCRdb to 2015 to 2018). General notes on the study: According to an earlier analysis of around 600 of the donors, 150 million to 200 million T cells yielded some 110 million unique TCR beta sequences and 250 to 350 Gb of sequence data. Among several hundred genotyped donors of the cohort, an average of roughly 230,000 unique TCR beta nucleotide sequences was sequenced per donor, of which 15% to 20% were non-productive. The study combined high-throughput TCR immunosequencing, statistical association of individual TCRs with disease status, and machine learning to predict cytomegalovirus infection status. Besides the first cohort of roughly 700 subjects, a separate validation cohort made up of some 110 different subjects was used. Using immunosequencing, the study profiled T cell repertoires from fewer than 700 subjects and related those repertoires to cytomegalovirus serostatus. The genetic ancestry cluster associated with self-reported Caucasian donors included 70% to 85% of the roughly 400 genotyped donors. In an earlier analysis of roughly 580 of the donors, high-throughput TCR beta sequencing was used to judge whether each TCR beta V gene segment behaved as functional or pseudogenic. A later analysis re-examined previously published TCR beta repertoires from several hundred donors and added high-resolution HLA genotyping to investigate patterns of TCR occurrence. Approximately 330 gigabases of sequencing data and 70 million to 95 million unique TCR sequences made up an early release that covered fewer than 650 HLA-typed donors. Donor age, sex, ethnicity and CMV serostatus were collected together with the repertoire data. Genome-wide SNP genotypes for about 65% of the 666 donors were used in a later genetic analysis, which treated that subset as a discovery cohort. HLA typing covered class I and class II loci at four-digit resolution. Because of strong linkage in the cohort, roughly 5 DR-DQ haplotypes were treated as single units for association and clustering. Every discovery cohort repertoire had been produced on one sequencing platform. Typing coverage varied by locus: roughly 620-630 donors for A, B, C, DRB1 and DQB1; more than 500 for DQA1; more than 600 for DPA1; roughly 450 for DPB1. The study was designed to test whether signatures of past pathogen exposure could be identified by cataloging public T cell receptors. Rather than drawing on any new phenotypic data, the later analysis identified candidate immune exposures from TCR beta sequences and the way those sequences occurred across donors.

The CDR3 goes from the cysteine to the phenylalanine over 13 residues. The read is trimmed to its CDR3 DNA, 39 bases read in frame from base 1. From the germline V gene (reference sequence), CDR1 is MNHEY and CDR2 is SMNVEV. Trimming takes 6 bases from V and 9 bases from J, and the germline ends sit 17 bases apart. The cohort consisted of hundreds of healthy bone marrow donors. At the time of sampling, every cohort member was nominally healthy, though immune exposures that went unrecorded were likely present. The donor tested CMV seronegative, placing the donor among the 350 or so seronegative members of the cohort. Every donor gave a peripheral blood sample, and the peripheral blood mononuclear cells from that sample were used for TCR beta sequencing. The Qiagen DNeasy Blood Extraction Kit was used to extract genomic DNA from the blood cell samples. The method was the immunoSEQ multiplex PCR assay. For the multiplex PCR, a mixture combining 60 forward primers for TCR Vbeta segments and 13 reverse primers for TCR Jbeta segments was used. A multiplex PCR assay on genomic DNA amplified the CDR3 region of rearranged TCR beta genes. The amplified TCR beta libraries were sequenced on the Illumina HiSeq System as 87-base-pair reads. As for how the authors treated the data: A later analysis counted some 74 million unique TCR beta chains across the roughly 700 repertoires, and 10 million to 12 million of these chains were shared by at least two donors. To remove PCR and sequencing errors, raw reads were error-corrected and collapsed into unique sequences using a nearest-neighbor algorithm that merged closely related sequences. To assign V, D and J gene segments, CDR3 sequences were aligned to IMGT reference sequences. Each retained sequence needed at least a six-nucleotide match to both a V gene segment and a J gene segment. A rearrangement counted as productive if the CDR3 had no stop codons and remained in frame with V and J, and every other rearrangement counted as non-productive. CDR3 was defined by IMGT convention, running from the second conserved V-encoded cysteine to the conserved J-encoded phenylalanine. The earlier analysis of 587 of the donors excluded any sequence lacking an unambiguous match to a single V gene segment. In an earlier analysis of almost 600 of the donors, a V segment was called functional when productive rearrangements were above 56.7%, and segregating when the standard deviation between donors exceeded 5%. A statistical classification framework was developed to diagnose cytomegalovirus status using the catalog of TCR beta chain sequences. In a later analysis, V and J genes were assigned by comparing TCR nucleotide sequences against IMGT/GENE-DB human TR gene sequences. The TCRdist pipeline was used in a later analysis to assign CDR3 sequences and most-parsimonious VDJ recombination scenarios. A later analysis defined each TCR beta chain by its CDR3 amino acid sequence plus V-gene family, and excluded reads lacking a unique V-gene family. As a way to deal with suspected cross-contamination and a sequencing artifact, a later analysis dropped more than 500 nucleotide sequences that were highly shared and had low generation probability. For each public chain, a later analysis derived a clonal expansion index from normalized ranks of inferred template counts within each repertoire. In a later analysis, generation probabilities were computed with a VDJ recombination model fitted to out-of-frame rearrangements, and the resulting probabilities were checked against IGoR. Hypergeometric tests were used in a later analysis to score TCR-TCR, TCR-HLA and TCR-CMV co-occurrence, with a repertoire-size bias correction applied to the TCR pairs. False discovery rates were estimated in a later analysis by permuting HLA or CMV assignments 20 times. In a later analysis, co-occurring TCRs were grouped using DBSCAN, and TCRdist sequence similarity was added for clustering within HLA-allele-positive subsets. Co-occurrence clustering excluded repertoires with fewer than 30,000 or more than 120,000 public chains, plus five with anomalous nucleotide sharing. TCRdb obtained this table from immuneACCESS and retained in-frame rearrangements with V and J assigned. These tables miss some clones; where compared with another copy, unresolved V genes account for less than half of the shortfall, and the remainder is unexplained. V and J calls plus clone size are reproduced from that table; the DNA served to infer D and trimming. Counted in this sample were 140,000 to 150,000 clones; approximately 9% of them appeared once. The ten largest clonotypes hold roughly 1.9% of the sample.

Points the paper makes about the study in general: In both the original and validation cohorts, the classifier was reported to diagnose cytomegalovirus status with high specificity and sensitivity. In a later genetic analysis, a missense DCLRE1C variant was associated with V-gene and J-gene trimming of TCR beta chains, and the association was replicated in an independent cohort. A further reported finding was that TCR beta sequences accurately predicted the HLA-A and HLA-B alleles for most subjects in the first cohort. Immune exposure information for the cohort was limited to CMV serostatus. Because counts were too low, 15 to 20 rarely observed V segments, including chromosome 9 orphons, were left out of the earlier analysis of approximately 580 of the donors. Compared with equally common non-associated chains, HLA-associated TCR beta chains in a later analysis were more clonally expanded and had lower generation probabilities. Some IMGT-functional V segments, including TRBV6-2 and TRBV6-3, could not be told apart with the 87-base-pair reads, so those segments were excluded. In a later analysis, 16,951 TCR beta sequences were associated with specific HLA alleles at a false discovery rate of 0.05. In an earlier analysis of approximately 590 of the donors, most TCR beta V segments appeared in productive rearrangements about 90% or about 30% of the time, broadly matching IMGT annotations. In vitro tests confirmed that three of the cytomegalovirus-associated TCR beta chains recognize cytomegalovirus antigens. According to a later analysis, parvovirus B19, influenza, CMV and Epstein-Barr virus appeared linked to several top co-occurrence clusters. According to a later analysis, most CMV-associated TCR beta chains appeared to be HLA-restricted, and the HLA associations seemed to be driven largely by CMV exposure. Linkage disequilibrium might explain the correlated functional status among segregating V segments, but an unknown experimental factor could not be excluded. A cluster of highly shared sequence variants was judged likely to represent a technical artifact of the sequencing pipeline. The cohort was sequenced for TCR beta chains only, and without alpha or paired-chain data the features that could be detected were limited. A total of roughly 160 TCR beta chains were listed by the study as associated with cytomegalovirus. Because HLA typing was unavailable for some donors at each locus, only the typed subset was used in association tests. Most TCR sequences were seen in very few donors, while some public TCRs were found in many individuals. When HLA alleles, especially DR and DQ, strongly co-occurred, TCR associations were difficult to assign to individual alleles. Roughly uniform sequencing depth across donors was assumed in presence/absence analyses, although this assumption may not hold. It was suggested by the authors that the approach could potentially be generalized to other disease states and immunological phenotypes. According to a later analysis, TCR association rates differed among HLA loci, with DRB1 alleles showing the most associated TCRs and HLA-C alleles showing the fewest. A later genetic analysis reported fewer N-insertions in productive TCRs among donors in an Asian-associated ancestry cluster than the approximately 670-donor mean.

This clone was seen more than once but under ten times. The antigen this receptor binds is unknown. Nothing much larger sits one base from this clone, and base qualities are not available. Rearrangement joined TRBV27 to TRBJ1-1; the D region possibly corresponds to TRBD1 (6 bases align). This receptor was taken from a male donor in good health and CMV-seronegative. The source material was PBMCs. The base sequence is TGTGCCAGCAGCCCTTTGGAGGGGGGGAAAGCTTTCTTT. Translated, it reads CASSPLEGGKAFF.